This T cell receptor beta chain was identified during a study of T-cell memory formation after mild COVID-19. Trimming took 1 base from V and 2 from J, leaving 12 bases between them. The CDR3 has 16 residues. Germline V lookup: CDR1 LGHNA, CDR2 YNFKEQ. MiXCR was run by TCRdb on the 5' RACE reads, yielding one entry per CDR3 protein. The sample consists of a few hundred thousand distinct CDR3 sequences, around 15% of them appearing once. This clonotype was detected a few times. Its antigen remains unidentified. Study results and limitations: Prior to infection, memory already included some responding clones, suggesting cross-reactive memory joined.

The receptor was isolated from a man between 18 and 35 years old who had mild COVID-19 (a few samples of this study predate the infection). Cell type and time point are not known. The chain combines TRBV4-2 with TRBJ2-1, with D perhaps matching TRBD1 (6 bases). Input material: PBMCs or a T cell subset sorted from them (not recorded which). This CDR3 is CASSQANRAPYNEQFF. The CDR3 nucleotides read TGTGCCAGCAGCCAAGCGAACAGGGCCCCCTACAATGAGCAGTTCTTC.